What follows describes a single TCR beta chain. This CDR3 is 13 amino acids long. The germline gives CDR1 SGHTA, CDR2 FQGNSA. V lost 5 bases, J lost 2 bases, and 10 bases lay in between. This record belongs to a study of shared clonotypes between healthy human individuals. Study processing details: ImmunoSEQ supplied junction-only sequences lacking quality scores, so filtering was different. Profiled with immunoSEQ multiplex PCR; TCRdb holds only in-frame clones, not every one. V and J calls and clone size follow that table, whereas D and trimming were derived from the DNA. The table includes hundreds of thousands of clones, roughly 95% detected once. CD45RO-negative, CCR7-selected cells formed the naive CD8 fraction, which excluded terminally differentiated effector memory CD45RA+ cells.

Sequenced sample: naive CD8+ T cells sorted from blood. The chain carries TRBV7-2 and TRBJ2-7; D not resolved. The TCR originated in a woman aged 25 to 39 in good health. The CDR3 DNA reads as TGTGCCAGCAGCCCATCGAAAGCCTACGAGCAGTACTTC. Amino acids: CASSPSKAYEQYF.